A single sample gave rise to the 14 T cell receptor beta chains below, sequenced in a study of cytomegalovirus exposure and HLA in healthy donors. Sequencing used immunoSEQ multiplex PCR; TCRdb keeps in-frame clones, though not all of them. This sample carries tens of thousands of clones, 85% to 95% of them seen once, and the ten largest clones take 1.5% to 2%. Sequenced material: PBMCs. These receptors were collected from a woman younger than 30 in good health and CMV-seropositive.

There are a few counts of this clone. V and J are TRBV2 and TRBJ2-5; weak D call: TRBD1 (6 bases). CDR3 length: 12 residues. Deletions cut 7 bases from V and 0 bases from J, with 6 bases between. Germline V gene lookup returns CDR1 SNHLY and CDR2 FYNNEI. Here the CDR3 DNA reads TGTGCCAGCACAGGGGACCAAGAGACCCAGTACTTC. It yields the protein CASTGDQETQYF.

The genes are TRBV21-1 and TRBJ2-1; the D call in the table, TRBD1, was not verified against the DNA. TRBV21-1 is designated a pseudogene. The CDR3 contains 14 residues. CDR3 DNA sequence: TGTGCCAGCAACCCCCGGGACAGGGGGGCTGAGCAGTTCTTC. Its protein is CASNPRDRGAEQFF.

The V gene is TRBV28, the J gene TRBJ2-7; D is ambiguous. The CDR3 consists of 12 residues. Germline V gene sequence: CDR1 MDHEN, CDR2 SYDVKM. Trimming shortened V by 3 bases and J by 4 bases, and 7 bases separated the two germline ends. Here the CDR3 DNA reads TGTGCCAGCAGTTTCCGCGGTTACGAGCAGTACTTC. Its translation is CASSFRGYEQYF.

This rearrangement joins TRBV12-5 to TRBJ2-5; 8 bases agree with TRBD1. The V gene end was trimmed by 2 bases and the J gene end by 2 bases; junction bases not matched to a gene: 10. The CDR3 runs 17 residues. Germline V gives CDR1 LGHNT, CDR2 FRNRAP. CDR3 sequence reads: CASGLSPGTGKQETQYF. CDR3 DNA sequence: TGTGCTAGTGGTTTGTCCCCCGGGACAGGCAAACAAGAGACCCAGTACTTC.

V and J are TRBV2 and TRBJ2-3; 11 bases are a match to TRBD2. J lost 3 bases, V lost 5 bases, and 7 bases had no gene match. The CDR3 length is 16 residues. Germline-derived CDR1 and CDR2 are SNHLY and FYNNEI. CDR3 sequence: CASSFLTSGVTDTQYF. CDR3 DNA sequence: TGTGCCAGCAGTTTTTTGACTAGCGGGGTGACAGATACGCAGTATTTT.

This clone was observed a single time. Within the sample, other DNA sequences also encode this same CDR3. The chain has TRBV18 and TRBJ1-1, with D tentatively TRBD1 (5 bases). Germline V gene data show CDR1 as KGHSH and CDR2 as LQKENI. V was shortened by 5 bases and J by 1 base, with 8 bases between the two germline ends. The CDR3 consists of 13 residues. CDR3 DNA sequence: TGTGCCAGCTCATCCACAGGGAACACTGAAGCTTTCTTT. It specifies CASSSTGNTEAFF.

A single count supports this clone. Here the CDR3 reads CASSDYGNTIYF. DNA for the CDR3: TGTGCCAGCAGTGACTATGGAAACACCATATATTTT. This chain joins TRBV2 and TRBJ1-3; the D is unclear. Trimming removed 3 bases from V and 3 bases from J, with 3 bases in between. The CDR3 is 12 amino acids. Germline V lookup: CDR1 SNHLY, CDR2 FYNNEI.

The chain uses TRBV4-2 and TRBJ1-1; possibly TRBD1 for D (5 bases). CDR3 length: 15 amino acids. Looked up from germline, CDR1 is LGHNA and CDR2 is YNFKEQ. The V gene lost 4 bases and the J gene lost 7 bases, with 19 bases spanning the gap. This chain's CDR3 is CASSPGPVEGDEAFF. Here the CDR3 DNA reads TGTGCCAGCAGCCCCGGGCCGGTCGAAGGGGATGAAGCTTTCTTT.

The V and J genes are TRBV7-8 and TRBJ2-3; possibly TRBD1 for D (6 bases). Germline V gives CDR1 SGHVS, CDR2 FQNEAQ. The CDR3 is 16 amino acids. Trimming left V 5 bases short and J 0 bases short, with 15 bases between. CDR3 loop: CASSDNRASSTDTQYF. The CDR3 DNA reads TGTGCCAGCAGCGACAACAGGGCATCTAGCACAGATACGCAGTATTTT.

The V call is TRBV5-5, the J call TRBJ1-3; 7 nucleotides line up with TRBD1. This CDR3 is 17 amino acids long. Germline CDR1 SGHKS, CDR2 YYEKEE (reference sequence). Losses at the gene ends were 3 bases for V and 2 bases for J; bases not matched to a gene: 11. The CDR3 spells CASSSAPRDSPGNTIYF. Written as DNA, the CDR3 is TGTGCCAGCAGCTCCGCCCCCAGGGACAGTCCTGGAAACACCATATATTTT.

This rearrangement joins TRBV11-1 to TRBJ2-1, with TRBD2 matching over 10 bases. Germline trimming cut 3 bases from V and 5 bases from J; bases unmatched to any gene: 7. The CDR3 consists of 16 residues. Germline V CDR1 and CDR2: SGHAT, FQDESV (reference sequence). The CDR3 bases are TGTGCCAGCAGCTTCGTTATAGCGGGAGGCGACAATGAGCAGTTCTTC. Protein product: CASSFVIAGGDNEQFF.

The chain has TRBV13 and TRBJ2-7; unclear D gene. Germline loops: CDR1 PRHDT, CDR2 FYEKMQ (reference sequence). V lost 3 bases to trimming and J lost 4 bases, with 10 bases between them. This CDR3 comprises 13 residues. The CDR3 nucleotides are TGTGCCAGCAGCTTTGGCCTTTCTTACGAGCAGTACTTC. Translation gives CASSFGLSYEQYF.

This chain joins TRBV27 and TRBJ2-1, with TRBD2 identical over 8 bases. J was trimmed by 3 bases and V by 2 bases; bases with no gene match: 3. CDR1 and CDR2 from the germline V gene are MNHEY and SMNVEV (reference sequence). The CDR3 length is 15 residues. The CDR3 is CASSLAGLGYNEQFF. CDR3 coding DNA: TGTGCCAGCAGTTTAGCGGGACTAGGCTACAATGAGCAGTTCTTC.

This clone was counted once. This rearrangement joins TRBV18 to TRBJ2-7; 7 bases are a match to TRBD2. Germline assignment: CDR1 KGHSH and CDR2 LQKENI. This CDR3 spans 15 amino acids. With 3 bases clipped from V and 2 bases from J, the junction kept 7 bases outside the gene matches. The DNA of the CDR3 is TGTGCCAGCTCACCCAGCGGCGGGAGAGCCTACGAGCAGTACTTC. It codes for CASSPSGGRAYEQYF.